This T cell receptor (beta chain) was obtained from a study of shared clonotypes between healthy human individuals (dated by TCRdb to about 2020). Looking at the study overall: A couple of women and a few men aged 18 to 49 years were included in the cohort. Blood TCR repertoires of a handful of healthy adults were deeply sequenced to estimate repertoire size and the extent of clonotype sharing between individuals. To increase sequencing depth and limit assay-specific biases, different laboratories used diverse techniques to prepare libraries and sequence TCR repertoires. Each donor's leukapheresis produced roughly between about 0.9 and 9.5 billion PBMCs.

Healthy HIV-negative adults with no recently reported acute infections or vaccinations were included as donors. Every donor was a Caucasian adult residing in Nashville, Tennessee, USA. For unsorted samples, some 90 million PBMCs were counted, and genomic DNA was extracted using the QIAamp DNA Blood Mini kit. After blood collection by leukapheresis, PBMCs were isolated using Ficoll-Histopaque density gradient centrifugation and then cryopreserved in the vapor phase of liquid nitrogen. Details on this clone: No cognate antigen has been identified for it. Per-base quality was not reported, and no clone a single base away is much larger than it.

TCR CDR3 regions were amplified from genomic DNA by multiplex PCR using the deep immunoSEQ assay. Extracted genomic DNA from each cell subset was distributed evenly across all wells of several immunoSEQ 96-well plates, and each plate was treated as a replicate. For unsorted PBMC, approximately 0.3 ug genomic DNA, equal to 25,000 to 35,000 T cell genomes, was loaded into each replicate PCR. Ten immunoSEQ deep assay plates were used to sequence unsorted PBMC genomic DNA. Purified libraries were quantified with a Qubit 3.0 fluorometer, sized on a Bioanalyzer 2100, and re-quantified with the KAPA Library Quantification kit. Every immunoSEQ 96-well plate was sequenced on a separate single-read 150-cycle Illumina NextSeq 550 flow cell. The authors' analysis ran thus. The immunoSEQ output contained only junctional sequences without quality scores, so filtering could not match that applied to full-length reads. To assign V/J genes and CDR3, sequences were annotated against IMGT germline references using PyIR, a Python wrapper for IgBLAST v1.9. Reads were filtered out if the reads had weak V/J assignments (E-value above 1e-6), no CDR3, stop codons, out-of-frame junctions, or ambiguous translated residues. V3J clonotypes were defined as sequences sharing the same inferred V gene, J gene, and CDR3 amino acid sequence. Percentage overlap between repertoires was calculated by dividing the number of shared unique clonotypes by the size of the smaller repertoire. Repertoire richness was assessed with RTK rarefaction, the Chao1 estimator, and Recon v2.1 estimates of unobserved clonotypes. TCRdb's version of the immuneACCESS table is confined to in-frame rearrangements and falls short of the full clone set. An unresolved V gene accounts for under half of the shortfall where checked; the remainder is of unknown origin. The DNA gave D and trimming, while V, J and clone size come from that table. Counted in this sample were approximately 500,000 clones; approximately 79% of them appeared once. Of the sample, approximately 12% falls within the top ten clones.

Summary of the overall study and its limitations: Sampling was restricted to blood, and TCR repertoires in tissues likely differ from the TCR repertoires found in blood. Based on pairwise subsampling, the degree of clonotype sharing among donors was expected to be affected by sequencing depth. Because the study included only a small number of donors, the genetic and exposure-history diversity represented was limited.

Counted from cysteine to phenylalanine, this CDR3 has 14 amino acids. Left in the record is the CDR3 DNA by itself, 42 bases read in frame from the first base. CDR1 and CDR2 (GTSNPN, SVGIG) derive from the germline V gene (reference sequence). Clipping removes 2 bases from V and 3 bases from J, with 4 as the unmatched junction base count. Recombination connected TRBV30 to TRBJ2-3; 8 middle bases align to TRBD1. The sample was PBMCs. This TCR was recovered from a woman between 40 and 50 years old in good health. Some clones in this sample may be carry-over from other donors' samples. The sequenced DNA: TGTGCCTGGAGTTCGGGACAGGCGACAGATACGCAGTATTTT. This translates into CAWSSGQATDTQYF.